This T cell receptor (beta chain) appears in the sequencing data of a study of blood T cell repertoires in COVID-19. About the study: The United States, Italy and Spain supplied acute and convalescent COVID-19 samples. T cells, B-cell-depleted T cells, or PBMCs supplied cDNA or gDNA.

Original processing methods: For nucleated cells, counts were estimated from reference gene primer amplification. Clones were sequenced by immunoSEQ multiplex PCR, and TCRdb holds only the in-frame ones, with some missing. That table supplies the V and J calls and clone size; D and trimming were determined from the DNA. The sample records about 320,000 clones, 65% to 90% being singletons. CDR3 length equals 14 residues. Losses at the gene ends were 3 bases for V and 4 bases for J; bases not matched to a gene: 6. Germline V gene lookup returns CDR1 SGHRS and CDR2 YFSETQ. The chain carries TRBV5-1 and TRBJ2-7; 8 bases are shared with TRBD1. This clonotype was sampled from a human donor in a cohort sampled during active COVID-19. Sequenced material: peripheral blood. For the CDR3, the DNA is TGCGCCAGCAGCTCCCAGGGGGCGGGTTACGAGCAGTACTTC. Translation: CASSSQGAGYEQYF.